Shown below are 21 T cell receptor beta chains from a single sample sequenced in a study of cytomegalovirus exposure and HLA in healthy donors. The PCR employed 60 Vbeta primers together with 13 Jbeta primers. TCRdb's copy holds only in-frame clones and misses some; the assay was immunoSEQ multiplex PCR. The profile shows around 180,000 clones, around 75% of them singletons. The sequencing input was PBMCs. These receptors came from a woman between 50 and 59 years old in good health and CMV-seronegative.

The gene calls are TRBV6-5 and TRBJ1-2; D uncertain. Germline V lookup: CDR1 MNHEY, CDR2 SVGAGI. V was clipped by 0 bases and J by 2 bases, with 10 bases between them. The CDR3 loop spans 15 amino acids. CDR3 in DNA: TGTGCCAGCAGTTACTCATACGCAGAAAACTATGGCTACACCTTC. It specifies CASSYSYAENYGYTF.

This clone was detected a few times. The chain is built from TRBV7-6 and TRBJ2-2, with D possibly TRBD2 on 6 matching bases. This CDR3 region has 15 residues. Germline CDR1 is SGHVS and CDR2 is FNYEAQ. The ends were cut back, 3 bases at V and 1 base at J, with 9 bases in the middle. The DNA for the CDR3 is TGTGCCAGCAGCTTTAGCGGATTGAACACCGGGGAGCTGTTTTTT. Its translation is CASSFSGLNTGELFF.

J is TRBJ2-3 and V is TRBV29-1; no definite D call. Trimming took 6 bases from V and 2 from J, leaving 6 bases between them. The CDR3 contains 11 residues. Germline V lookup: CDR1 SQVTM, CDR2 ANQGSEA. In DNA, the CDR3 is TGCAGCGTCGGTATCACAGATACGCAGTATTTT. It encodes CSVGITDTQYF.

The table lists this clone with a few counts. The chain uses TRBV5-4 and TRBJ1-1, with D perhaps TRBD1 (6 bases). V was cut by 1 base and J by 3 bases, with 7 bases left in between. The CDR3 sequence is 13 residues long. CDR1 and CDR2 (germline): SGHNT, YYREEE (reference sequence). This chain's CDR3 is CASSLKGDTEAFF. The DNA of the CDR3 is TGTGCCAGCAGCTTGAAGGGGGACACTGAAGCTTTCTTT.

This clone came up once. The chain links TRBV7-9 to TRBJ1-3, with D uncertain. There are 14 residues in the CDR3. Germline V gene data show CDR1 as SEHNR and CDR2 as FQNEAQ (reference sequence). V dropped 5 bases and J dropped 1 base, with 9 bases sitting between them. The CDR3 DNA sequence: TGTGCCAGCAGCGGACTCGGTTCTGGAAACACCATATATTTT. Its protein is CASSGLGSGNTIYF.

The chain uses TRBV5-1 and TRBJ2-3; 11 positions match TRBD2. The germline CDR1 and CDR2 sequences are SGHRS and YFSETQ. The CDR3 contains 16 residues. J lost 2 bases, V lost 4 bases, and 6 bases had no gene match. CDR3 nucleotides: TGCGCCAGCAGCCTTCGGACTAGCGGGTTCACAGATACGCAGTATTTT. It translates to CASSLRTSGFTDTQYF.

The gene calls are TRBV9 and TRBJ2-3, with 9 positions matching TRBD2. This CDR3 comprises 16 residues. Germline lookup yields CDR1 SGDLS and CDR2 YYNGEE. The V and J ends lost 0 bases and 3 bases, in that order; junction bases with no gene match: 5. CDR3 sequence: CASSVASSGVTDTQYF. The CDR3, as DNA: TGTGCCAGCAGCGTAGCATCTAGCGGGGTAACAGATACGCAGTATTTT.

The gene calls are TRBV6-5 and TRBJ1-6, with D perhaps TRBD1 (6 bases). Germline loops: CDR1 MNHEY, CDR2 SVGAGI. The V gene lost 2 bases and the J gene lost 7 bases, with 9 bases spanning the gap. This CDR3 comprises 14 residues. The DNA for the CDR3 is TGTGCCAGCAGTTACATTCAGGGGAATTCACCCCTCCACTTT. Its translation: CASSYIQGNSPLHF.

In this sample, this clone turned up a few times. The J gene is TRBJ2-5, the V gene TRBV7-8, with TRBD2 identical over 13 bases. V lost 5 bases, J lost 2 bases, and 8 bases stayed unmatched. There are 17 residues in the CDR3. Per germline, CDR1 SGHVS and CDR2 FQNEAQ. The CDR3 nucleotides are TGTGCCAGCAGCCCCGGACTAGCGGGGGTGTGGCAAGAGACCCAGTACTTC. Translated, it gives CASSPGLAGVWQETQYF.

The chain has TRBV2 and TRBJ2-1; D possibly corresponds to TRBD2 (6 bases). This CDR3 region has 16 residues. The V and J ends lost 6 bases and 0 bases respectively, with 15 bases between them. CDR1 SNHLY and CDR2 FYNNEI come from the germline V gene. This chain's CDR3 is CASSPVGGSSYNEQFF. The CDR3, as DNA: TGTGCCAGCAGCCCTGTTGGAGGGAGCTCCTACAATGAGCAGTTCTTC.

The chain employs TRBV11-2 and TRBJ1-4; 8 bases fit TRBD1. The CDR3 runs 17 residues. V lost 2 bases to trimming and J lost 2 bases; unmatched junction nucleotides: 7. Germline values: CDR1 SGHAT, CDR2 FQNNGV. CDR3: CASSLFRTGSTNEKLFF. The CDR3 DNA sequence: TGTGCCAGCAGCTTATTTCGGACAGGGTCCACTAATGAAAAACTGTTTTTT.

The chain is built from TRBV6-4 and TRBJ2-3; TRBD2 aligns across 11 bases. Germline CDR1 reads MRHNA; CDR2 reads SNTAGT. Trimming removed 5 bases from V and 1 base from J; junction bases left unmatched: 2. The CDR3 has 15 amino acids. CDR3 in DNA: TGTGCCAGCAGTTCGGGACTAGCGGGCACAGATACGCAGTATTTT. This translates into CASSSGLAGTDTQYF.

The V call is TRBV9, the J call TRBJ2-1; the match to TRBD2 covers 7 bases. With 0 bases clipped from V and 4 bases from J, the junction kept 4 bases outside the gene matches. The CDR3 runs 15 residues. CDR1 SGDLS and CDR2 YYNGEE come from the germline V gene. In DNA, the CDR3 is TGTGCCAGCAGCGTAGACGGCGGGGGATACAATGAGCAGTTCTTC. This translates into CASSVDGGGYNEQFF.

This chain joins TRBV10-3 and TRBJ2-1, with 8 bases fitting TRBD2. The CDR3 runs 15 residues. Germline CDR1 is ENHRY and CDR2 is SYGVKD. The V gene end was trimmed by 8 bases and the J gene end by 4 bases; junction bases not matched to a gene: 10. CDR3 in amino acids: CAISGPSGSYNEQFF. The DNA of the CDR3 is TGTGCCATCTCTGGTCCAAGCGGGAGTTACAATGAGCAGTTCTTC.

The chain carries TRBV7-2 and TRBJ1-3, with D unclear. V was pared by 3 bases and J by 0 bases, with 12 bases between. Germline V gene sequence: CDR1 SGHTA, CDR2 FQGNSA. The CDR3 covers 16 residues. CDR3 region: CASSFTPGTSGNTIYF. CDR3 bases: TGTGCCAGCAGCTTCACACCAGGCACCTCTGGAAACACCATATATTTT.

Only one count was recorded for this clone. This chain connects TRBV11-2 to TRBJ1-1; TRBD1 matches at 10 bases. Germline V gene data show CDR1 as SGHAT and CDR2 as FQNNGV. This CDR3 is 16 amino acids long. J lost 4 bases, V lost 1 base, and 6 bases had no gene match. The CDR3, as DNA: TGTGCCAGCAGCTTAGGCCTCAGGACAGGGGGCACTGAAGCTTTCTTT. It yields the protein CASSLGLRTGGTEAFF.

This chain connects TRBV7-6 to TRBJ2-1; TRBD2 matches 13 bases. The germline V gene encodes CDR1 SGHVS and CDR2 FNYEAQ. This CDR3 has 17 amino acids. V dropped 5 bases and J dropped 4; count of bases not matched to a gene: 8. The CDR3: CASSPVVLAGGYNEQFF. In DNA form, the CDR3 reads TGTGCCAGCAGCCCGGTAGTACTAGCGGGAGGGTACAATGAGCAGTTCTTC.

This chain joins TRBV7-3 and TRBJ1-3; the D gene is possibly TRBD1 (5 bases). Germline V gene data show CDR1 as SGHTA and CDR2 as FQGTGA. Trimming removed 2 bases at V and 0 bases at J, with 11 bases between. This CDR3 is built from 16 residues. The CDR3 loop reads CASSLGGAGSGNTIYF. CDR3 coding DNA: TGTGCCAGCAGCTTAGGAGGGGCCGGCTCTGGAAACACCATATATTTT.

This clone was detected a few times. The chain recombines TRBV4-1 with TRBJ1-2; 9 bases align to TRBD1. Germline V gives CDR1 MGHRA, CDR2 YSYEKL. Trimming cost V 0 bases and J 11 bases; bases outside gene matches: 10. The CDR3 is 15 residues long. For the CDR3, the DNA is TGCGCCAGCAGCCAAGATTTTCGGGACAGGGAATGGTACACCTTC. It translates to CASSQDFRDREWYTF.

This clone was seen just once. The chain has TRBV5-1 and TRBJ2-5; 10 bases fit TRBD1. The better agreement between TRBJ2-7 and the DNA end casts doubt on the J call. The germline V gene encodes CDR1 SGHRS and CDR2 YFSETQ. The CDR3 consists of 15 residues. CDR3 amino acids: CASSLGGTGAYEQYF. The CDR3, as DNA: TGCGCCAGCAGCTTAGGCGGGACAGGGGCCTACGAGCAGTACTTC.

This clone was counted once. The chain employs TRBV6-5 and TRBJ2-7; 11 positions match TRBD1. Germline lookup yields CDR1 MNHEY and CDR2 SVGAGI. The CDR3 runs to 15 residues. Losses at the gene ends were 6 bases for V and 2 bases for J; bases not matched to a gene: 6. The chain's CDR3 is CASRTDRGLTYEQYF. Here the CDR3 DNA reads TGTGCCAGCAGGACGGACAGGGGGCTTACCTACGAGCAGTACTTC.